Listed below are T cell receptor beta chains from one sample, sequenced in a study of monozygotic twins with inflammatory bowel disease. With the 5' RACE reads reprocessed, TCRdb shows one record per CDR3 protein and no DNA. This repertoire includes fewer than 550,000 distinct CDR3 sequences. Sequenced input: blood. The receptors shown here come from a human donor with ulcerative colitis or Crohn's disease, or a healthy co-twin of an affected twin (not recorded which). Each CDR3 is given with its conserved first and last residue.

J | V | CDR3
TRBJ2-6 | TRBV9 | CASSVGSVSGANVLTF
TRBJ1-5 | TRBV19 | CASSSYYSNQPQHF
TRBJ2-7 | TRBV5-1 | CASSLVVSSYEQYF
TRBJ2-5 | TRBV12-3/TRBV12-4 | CASSLPPYQETQYF
TRBJ2-5 | TRBV20-1 | CSAKSLGETQYF
TRBJ2-3 | TRBV5-1 | CASSTASSGSDTQYF
TRBJ2-7 | TRBV5-1 | CASSLGQGEHEQYF
TRBJ1-4 | TRBV7-2 | CASSLGRMKKKLFF
TRBJ2-7 | TRBV7-2 | CASSSGASTLYEQYF
TRBJ2-5 | TRBV7-3 | CASSLTGTSQGTQYF
TRBJ2-3 | TRBV10-3 | CAISEMTGAGDTQYF
TRBJ2-1 | TRBV20-1 | CSAGTSEHPYEQFF
TRBJ1-1 | TRBV20-1 | CSARRSPGTGASEAFF
TRBJ1-4 | TRBV9 | CASSPGFTNEKLFF
TRBJ2-3 | TRBV20-1 | CSVRLASTDTQYF
TRBJ1-1 | TRBV9 | CASSPGTVSNTEAFF
TRBJ2-1 | TRBV9 | CASSVIEREGYNEQFF
TRBJ2-7 | TRBV4-1 | CASSQDVALAGHYEQYF
TRBJ1-5 | TRBV6-5 | CASVRSGAPGNQPQHF
TRBJ2-7 | TRBV7-9 | CASSLVWDRVSYEQYF
TRBJ2-1 | TRBV28 | CASSLWAEQFF
TRBJ1-1 | TRBV24-1 | CATSDYRGFEAFF
TRBJ2-1 | TRBV4-3 | CASSHLQFNEQFF
TRBJ2-1 | TRBV9 | CASSATHASYNEQFF
TRBJ1-2 | TRBV5-5 | CASSSNPGQGPVGYTF
TRBJ1-1 | TRBV7-2 | CASSSEPGTEAFF
TRBJ2-7 | TRBV5-4 | CASSSNRGNYEQYF
TRBJ1-5 | TRBV15 | CATSSQLVQPQHF
TRBJ1-5 | TRBV6-5 | CASSRQVNQPQHF
TRBJ2-1 | TRBV15 | CATSRGPGAEQFF
TRBJ2-7 | TRBV28 | CASRSRVYEQYF
TRBJ2-1 | TRBV20-1 | CSASPARGAYNEQFF
TRBJ2-4 | TRBV11-2 | CASSLERAGQNIQYF
TRBJ2-5 | TRBV7-2 | CASSFRTSGSETQYF
TRBJ1-1 | TRBV29-1 | CSVVVSSEAFF
TRBJ1-2 | TRBV20-1 | CSARVGRGGANYGYTF
TRBJ2-2 | TRBV5-4 | CASSLVEGAVTGELFF
TRBJ1-4 | TRBV6-5 | CASSYGWTGGVEKLFF
TRBJ2-3 | TRBV2 | CASRATSGGTDTQYF
TRBJ1-5 | TRBV19 | CASSIGTVSNQPQHF
TRBJ1-5 | TRBV19 | CASRTGRGEPQHF
TRBJ2-5 | TRBV3-1 | CASSPIGGETQYF
TRBJ1-4 | TRBV5-1 | CASSPDPGQLNEKLFF